Following are 22 T cell receptor beta chains from one sample sequenced in a study of T cells expressing NK-cell markers. TCRdb re-called the 5' RACE reads; one entry per CDR3 protein, DNA not given. This sample's clone table lists tens of thousands of distinct CDR3 sequences. The sample consisted of blood T cells: a sorted CD56 or NKG2C T cell subset, CD4+ or CD8+ T cells, or bulk PBMC T cells (not recorded which). The receptors derive from a woman aged 18-69 years in good health.

The rearrangement links TRBV20-1 to TRBJ2-3. The CDR3 is made up of 14 amino acids. Germline CDR1 and CDR2: DFQATT and SNEGSKA (reference sequence). This chain's CDR3 is CSAGEYFGTDTQYF.

The chain has TRBV13 and TRBJ1-6. Germline assignment: CDR1 PRHDT and CDR2 FYEKMQ (reference sequence). The length of the CDR3 is 16 residues. CDR3 region: CASSKTESSYNSPLHF.

V and J are TRBV5-5 and TRBJ1-4; the D call from TCRdb, TRBD1, cannot be confirmed without DNA. From germline, CDR1 is SGHKS and CDR2 YYEKEE (reference sequence). The CDR3 has 15 amino acids. CDR3 loop: CASSLVKGKGEKLFF. Full variable domain (outside the CDR3, taken from reference TRBV5-5 and TRBJ1-4): DAGVTQSPTHLIKTRGQQVTLRCSPISGHKSVSWYQQVLGQGPQFIFQYYEKEERGRGNFPDRFSARQFPNYSSELNVNALLLGDSALYLCASSLVKGKGEKLFFGSGTQLSVL.

V is TRBV7-9 and J is TRBJ2-3; without DNA, the TCRdb call of TRBD2 cannot be checked. The CDR3 is 17 residues long. In germline, CDR1 is SEHNR, CDR2 FQNEAQ (reference sequence). The CDR3 loop reads CASRSLRASGPSDTQYF.

The rearrangement links TRBV27 to TRBJ2-1; TCRdb outputs TRBD1, but without DNA this stays unchecked. Per the germline V gene, CDR1 is MNHEY and CDR2 is SMNVEV (reference sequence). This CDR3 has 16 residues. CDR3 amino acids: CASSPRSFGGYNEQFF.

The chain links TRBV9 to TRBJ2-7; TCRdb indicates TRBD2, and absent DNA this call remains unverified. The CDR3 is 15 residues long. Germline-derived CDR1 and CDR2 are SGDLS and YYNGEE. CDR3 residues: CASSVAGLTSYEQYF.

J is TRBJ2-5 and V is TRBV27. The germline CDR1 and CDR2 sequences are MNHEY and SMNVEV (reference sequence). The CDR3 length is 12 residues. The CDR3 is CASGLYQETQYF.

V usage is TRBV20-1 and J usage is TRBJ2-7; TCRdb selects TRBD2, and the lack of DNA leaves this call unchecked. Germline-derived CDR1 and CDR2 are DFQATT and SNEGSKA (reference sequence). The CDR3 is 15 amino acids. CDR3 amino acids: CSAPAPSGSSYEQYF.

This chain connects TRBV9 to TRBJ1-5. Germline lookup yields CDR1 SGDLS and CDR2 YYNGEE. This CDR3 region has 15 residues. CDR3 protein: CASSAGGGVNQPQHF. Full variable domain (remainder filled in from reference TRBV9 and TRBJ1-5): DSGVTQTPKHLITATGQRVTLRCSPRSGDLSVYWYQQSLDQGLQFLIQYYNGEERAKGNILERFSAQQFPDLHSELNLSSLELGDSALYFCASSAGGGVNQPQHFGDGTRLSIL.

This sequence joins TRBV28 and TRBJ2-5; the D call of TRBD1 rests on TCRdb alone, since no DNA is present to check it. This CDR3 contains 15 residues. The germline CDR1 and CDR2 sequences are MDHEN and SYDVKM. Here the CDR3 reads CASSQGQSNQETQYF.

This rearrangement joins TRBV11-2 to TRBJ2-7; TCRdb's D gene call, TRBD2, goes unchecked for lack of DNA. In germline, CDR1 is SGHAT, CDR2 FQNNGV. The CDR3 runs 16 residues. The CDR3 reads CASNGGLAGVVYEQYF.

V is TRBV12-3 or TRBV12-4 and J is TRBJ2-1; the D call of TRBD1 rests on TCRdb alone, since no DNA is present to check it. This CDR3 comprises 16 residues. The CDR3 loop reads CASSPPGAGADNEQFF.

The chain uses TRBV27 and TRBJ2-1; TCRdb's assignment of TRBD2 cannot be checked, as there is no DNA. In germline, CDR1 is MNHEY, CDR2 SMNVEV (reference sequence). CDR3 length: 12 residues. CDR3: CAIQTPSGEQFF.

This rearrangement joins TRBV28 to TRBJ2-7; TCRdb returns TRBD1, unconfirmable since there is no DNA. The CDR3 loop spans 17 amino acids. CDR1 is MDHEN and CDR2 is SYDVKM in the germline V gene. This CDR3 is CASSSPRLTGRTYEQYF.

The V and J genes are TRBV20-1 and TRBJ2-1; TCRdb lists TRBD1, though no DNA is available to test this call. The CDR3 is 16 residues long. CDR1 DFQATT and CDR2 SNEGSKA come from the germline V gene (reference sequence). Here the CDR3 reads CSASQPDSFSYNEQFF.

The rearrangement joins TRBV28 to TRBJ2-5; the TCRdb call, TRBD2, lacks DNA for checking. The CDR3 has 18 amino acids. Germline loops: CDR1 MDHEN, CDR2 SYDVKM. The CDR3 reads CASSPAIRYTSSEETQYF.

This chain connects TRBV6-1 to TRBJ2-2. CDR1 and CDR2 (germline): MNHNS, SASEGT. This CDR3 comprises 15 residues. This CDR3 is CASSRFLENTGELFF.

The chain uses TRBV6-5 and TRBJ2-1. The CDR3 loop spans 16 amino acids. Germline V gene lookup returns CDR1 MNHEY and CDR2 SVGAGI. This CDR3 is CASSYEMLDTYNEQFF.

CDR3 amino acids: CSVEGTGMSSYNEQFF. The V and J genes are TRBV29-1 and TRBJ2-1; the D call from TCRdb, TRBD1, cannot be confirmed without DNA. CDR1 is SQVTM and CDR2 is ANQGSEA in the germline V gene. There are 16 residues in the CDR3.

V usage is TRBV13 and J usage is TRBJ2-1. Germline V gene lookup returns CDR1 PRHDT and CDR2 FYEKMQ (reference sequence). The CDR3 sequence is 12 residues long. CDR3 in amino acids: CASSLGLHEQFF.

According to its frequency, this clonotype is medium-sized. The chain has TRBV5-1 and TRBJ2-7; no DNA is available, so the TRBD1 call from TCRdb remains unchecked. The CDR3 consists of 16 residues. The germline CDR1 and CDR2 sequences are SGHRS and YFSETQ. The CDR3: CASSSGNRGRPYEQYF.

The CDR3 loop is CASSTRTSGSERETQYF. The chain is built from TRBV2 and TRBJ2-5; with no DNA, the TCRdb D assignment of TRBD2 cannot be verified. The CDR3 runs 17 residues. Germline V lookup: CDR1 SNHLY, CDR2 FYNNEI.